Listed here are 27 T cell receptor beta chains from one sample, sequenced in a study of T cell changes during pregnancy in multiple sclerosis. Sequencing used immunoSEQ multiplex PCR; TCRdb keeps in-frame clones, though not all of them. The sample carries about 49,000 clones, roughly 92% recorded once. The source material was CD4+ T cells from peripheral blood mononuclear cells, sampled in the second trimester of pregnancy. The receptors originated from a female donor in good health, enrolled as a control in a pregnancy study.

This rearrangement joins TRBV30 to TRBJ1-6; a weak D match, TRBD1 (5 bases). CDR1 is GTSNPN, CDR2 SVGIG, per germline (reference sequence). V was pared by 3 bases and J by 7 bases, with 10 bases between. The CDR3 has 13 amino acids. CDR3 nucleotides: TGTGCCTGGAGAGGGACTACGAATTCACCCCTCCACTTT. Its protein is CAWRGTTNSPLHF.

The chain couples TRBV18 to TRBJ2-1, with a weak D call TRBD2 (7 bases). Trimming cost V 2 bases and J 3 bases, with 20 bases left between them. The CDR3 contains 18 residues. Per germline, CDR1 KGHSH and CDR2 LQKENI. The CDR3 DNA is TGTGCCAGCTCACCATCTACTGGGGGGGCTTTTGGCTACAATGAGCAGTTCTTC. Translation gives CASSPSTGGAFGYNEQFF.

This chain links TRBV19 with TRBJ1-4; 7 bases line up with TRBD1. Per germline, CDR1 LNHDA and CDR2 SQIVND (reference sequence). V was clipped by 6 bases and J by 4 bases; unmatched bases: 20. The CDR3 runs to 19 residues. The chain's CDR3 is CASRRTYSLQGRNNEKLFF. In nucleotides, the CDR3 is TGTGCCAGTAGGCGCACCTATTCTCTACAGGGGCGGAATAATGAAAAACTGTTTTTT.

The chain joins TRBV14 to TRBJ1-3, with TRBD1 matching 7 bases. Unmatched junction bases numbered 5, after V lost 3 bases and J lost 0 bases. Germline V gene data show CDR1 as SGHDN and CDR2 as FVKESK. The CDR3 runs to 16 residues. The CDR3 protein is CASSQVQGISGNTIYF. The CDR3 DNA follows: TGTGCCAGCAGCCAGGTACAGGGGATCTCTGGAAACACCATATATTTT.

This chain uses TRBV11-2 with TRBJ2-5; possibly TRBD2 for D (5 bases). This CDR3 spans 15 amino acids. V was shortened by 2 bases and J by 0 bases, with 10 bases between the two germline ends. Looked up from germline, CDR1 is SGHAT and CDR2 is FQNNGV. The CDR3 is CASSLRGSNQETQYF. Here the CDR3 DNA reads TGTGCCAGCAGCTTAAGAGGGAGTAACCAAGAGACCCAGTACTTC.

The rearrangement links TRBV30 to TRBJ1-1; no definite D call. V was pared by 0 bases and J by 2 bases, with 7 bases between. Germline V gene sequence: CDR1 GTSNPN, CDR2 SVGIG (reference sequence). The CDR3 length is 13 residues. The CDR3 coding sequence is TGTGCCTGGAGTGTCGTTAGTAACACTGAAGCTTTCTTT. It is translated as CAWSVVSNTEAFF. The full variable domain, its missing parts supplied by reference TRBV30 and TRBJ1-1, is SQTIHQWPATLVQPVGSPLSLECTVEGTSNPNLYWYRQAAGRGLQLLFYSVGIGQISSEVPQNLSASRPQDRQFILSSKKLLLSDSGFYLCAWSVVSNTEAFFGQGTRLTVV.

The chain is built from TRBV7-2 and TRBJ2-1; tentatively, D is TRBD2 (5 bases). V was shortened by 0 bases and J by 14 bases, with 14 bases between the two germline ends. The CDR3 is 13 amino acids. Germline V gene data show CDR1 as SGHTA and CDR2 as FQGNSA. The CDR3 is CASSLAQLPAEFF. The CDR3, as DNA: TGTGCCAGCAGCTTAGCGCAACTCCCAGCGGAGTTCTTC. Based on the CDR3 plus reference TRBV7-2 and TRBJ2-1, the full variable domain is GAGVSQSPSNKVTEKGKDVELRCDPISGHTALYWYRQSLGQGLEFLIYFQGNSAPDKSGLPSDRFSAERTGGSVSTLTIQRTQQEDSAVYLCASSLAQLPAEFFGPGTRLTVL.

This sequence joins TRBV7-3 and TRBJ1-5; D unclear. The CDR3 loop spans 13 amino acids. Germline-derived CDR1 and CDR2 are SGHTA and FQGTGA. The V gene lost 1 base and the J gene lost 2 bases, with 3 bases spanning the gap. This CDR3 reads CASSLSGNQPQHF. The DNA of the CDR3 is TGTGCCAGCAGCTTAAGCGGCAATCAGCCCCAGCATTTT. Combining the CDR3 with reference TRBV7-3 and TRBJ1-5 gives the whole variable domain GAGVSQTPSNKVTEKGKYVELRCDPISGHTALYWYRQSLGQGPEFLIYFQGTGAADDSGLPNDRFFAVRPEGSVSTLKIQRTERGDSAVYLCASSLSGNQPQHFGDGTRLSIL.

The V call is TRBV10-3, the J call TRBJ1-3; D perhaps matches TRBD1 (5 bases). This CDR3 contains 14 residues. From germline, CDR1 is ENHRY and CDR2 SYGVKD. Deletions cut 2 bases from V and 0 bases from J, with 5 bases between. CDR3 nucleotide sequence: TGTGCCATCAGTGAGGGACACTCTGGAAACACCATATATTTT. It specifies CAISEGHSGNTIYF.

The chain couples TRBV6-1 to TRBJ1-2; a weak D match, TRBD1 (5 bases). This CDR3 is built from 13 residues. V was clipped by 5 bases and J by 5 bases, with 12 bases between them. In germline, CDR1 is MNHNS, CDR2 SASEGT. The CDR3 is CASSPRQNYGYTF. The CDR3 coding sequence is TGTGCCAGCAGTCCCCGACAGAATTATGGCTACACCTTC.

This rearrangement joins TRBV15 to TRBJ1-3; unclear D gene. The CDR3 contains 15 residues. Germline-derived CDR1 and CDR2 are LNHNV and YYDKDF (reference sequence). V shed 0 bases and J shed 0 bases, with 6 bases lying between them. Here the CDR3 DNA reads TGTGCCACCAGCAGAGATTACGGCTCTGGAAACACCATATATTTT. It encodes CATSRDYGSGNTIYF.

The chain combines TRBV6-5 with TRBJ1-5; maybe TRBD1 (5 bases). The CDR3 is 13 amino acids. CDR1 MNHEY and CDR2 SVGAGI come from the germline V gene. V dropped 5 bases and J dropped 7 bases, with 12 bases sitting between them. The CDR3 DNA is TGTGCCAGCAGTGACAGCGACCGCCAGCCCCAGCATTTT. Protein sequence: CASSDSDRQPQHF.

This chain connects TRBV27 to TRBJ1-5; D may be TRBD1 (5 bases). With 3 bases removed from V and 5 bases from J, the gap between germline ends came to 11 bases. The germline V gene encodes CDR1 MNHEY and CDR2 SMNVEV (reference sequence). The CDR3 has 14 amino acids. The CDR3 protein is CASSLEGRYQPQHF. The CDR3 nucleotides are TGTGCCAGCAGTTTGGAGGGGAGGTATCAGCCCCAGCATTTT.

V and J are TRBV13 and TRBJ2-7; 8 bases align to TRBD1. V shed 6 bases, J shed 5 bases, and the junction held 6 bases outside the gene matches. This CDR3 spans 13 amino acids. Germline V CDR1 and CDR2: PRHDT, FYEKMQ (reference sequence). As DNA, the CDR3 is TGTGCCAGCAGTAGACAGGGGTCCCACGAGCAGTACTTC. It is translated as CASSRQGSHEQYF.

The chain couples TRBV6-1 to TRBJ1-4; TRBD1 is a possible D gene (6 bases). Germline CDR1 is MNHNS and CDR2 is SASEGT. This CDR3 is built from 14 residues. The V gene lost 4 bases and the J gene lost 1 base, with 7 bases spanning the gap. The CDR3 DNA reads TGTGCCAGCAGTGGACAGGAAACTAATGAAAAACTGTTTTTT. Protein: CASSGQETNEKLFF.

This chain connects TRBV28 to TRBJ2-1; TRBD1 matches 7 bases. CDR3 length: 16 amino acids. V trimming: 4 bases; J trimming: 2 bases; junction bases outside the gene matches: 8. Germline values: CDR1 MDHEN, CDR2 SYDVKM. As DNA, the CDR3 is TGTGCCAGCAGTTCAGACAGGGTTAGGACCTACAATGAGCAGTTCTTC. Translation gives CASSSDRVRTYNEQFF.

The gene calls are TRBV18 and TRBJ1-2, with D hard to call. V lost 2 bases to trimming and J lost 7 bases, with 14 bases between them. The CDR3 contains 14 residues. CDR1 and CDR2 (germline): KGHSH, LQKENI. As DNA, the CDR3 is TGTGCCAGCTCACCAGTGGCCCCTGAGGGTGGCTACACCTTC. Protein product: CASSPVAPEGGYTF. Supplemented by reference TRBV18 and TRBJ1-2, the full variable domain reads NAGVMQNPRHLVRRRGQEARLRCSPMKGHSHVYWYRQLPEEGLKFMVYLQKENIIDESGMPKERFSAEFPKEGPSILRIQQVVRGDSAAYFCASSPVAPEGGYTFGSGTRLTVV.

This chain links TRBV13 with TRBJ1-1; no clear D. Trimming removed 4 bases from V and 3 bases from J, with 12 bases in between. Per germline, CDR1 PRHDT and CDR2 FYEKMQ (reference sequence). The CDR3 loop spans 14 amino acids. The CDR3 DNA is TGTGCCAGCAGCTCCGGACTAAGGGACACTGAAGCTTTCTTT. Encoded protein: CASSSGLRDTEAFF.

V is TRBV9 and J is TRBJ2-4; 9 bases are shared with TRBD2. The CDR3 has 13 amino acids. J was trimmed by 8 bases and V by 3 bases; bases with no gene match: 3. Germline CDR1 is SGDLS and CDR2 is YYNGEE. In DNA, the CDR3 is TGTGCCAGCAGCGAGCGGGGGGCGGACATTCAGTACTTC. It is translated as CASSERGADIQYF.

V usage is TRBV9 and J usage is TRBJ2-7; a weak D match, TRBD1 (6 bases). Germline values: CDR1 SGDLS, CDR2 YYNGEE. The CDR3 has 15 residues. Deletions cut 4 bases from V and 1 base from J, with 15 bases between. The CDR3 reads CASSPVWDKSYEQYF. Here the CDR3 DNA reads TGTGCCAGCAGCCCGGTTTGGGACAAGTCCTACGAGCAGTACTTC.

The chain joins TRBV4-3 to TRBJ1-2; no definite D call. The CDR3 has 15 residues. Germline V CDR1 and CDR2: LGHNA, YSLEER. Trimming removed 4 bases at V and 0 bases at J, with 12 bases between. The CDR3 DNA follows: TGCGCCAGCAGCCCGGTTCTCCTAGCTAACTATGGCTACACCTTC. Protein product: CASSPVLLANYGYTF.

The chain recombines TRBV5-1 with TRBJ2-3; maybe TRBD2 (6 bases). The length of the CDR3 is 14 residues. Germline CDR1 is SGHRS and CDR2 is YFSETQ. V was pared by 4 bases and J by 4 bases, with 13 bases between. The DNA of the CDR3 is TGCGCCAGCAGCGGGGTGCGGGGCGCAGATACGCAGTATTTT. This sequence encodes CASSGVRGADTQYF.

This clone showed up just once. The rearrangement joins TRBV5-1 to TRBJ1-1; maybe TRBD1 (6 bases). This CDR3 contains 13 residues. V dropped 2 bases and J dropped 5 bases, with 10 bases sitting between them. Looked up from germline, CDR1 is SGHRS and CDR2 is YFSETQ. The CDR3 DNA sequence: TGCGCCAGCAGCTTCTCAGGGGAAACTGAAGCTTTCTTT. Translation gives CASSFSGETEAFF.

This sequence joins TRBV4-2 and TRBJ2-6; 7 positions agree with TRBD2. The germline V gene encodes CDR1 LGHNA and CDR2 YNFKEQ. The CDR3 extends over 16 amino acids. The V and J ends lost 0 bases and 2 bases, in that order; junction bases with no gene match: 1. As DNA, the CDR3 is TGTGCCAGCAGCCAAGATGGGGGGGCTGGGGCCAACGTCCTGACTTTC. The encoded protein is CASSQDGGAGANVLTF.

This rearrangement joins TRBV5-1 to TRBJ2-5; 8 bases fit TRBD1. Trimming removed 3 bases from V and 0 bases from J; junction bases left unmatched: 1. Germline values: CDR1 SGHRS, CDR2 YFSETQ. The CDR3 is 14 residues long. The CDR3 DNA follows: TGCGCCAGCAGCTCGGGACAGGACCAAGAGACCCAGTACTTC. Amino acid sequence: CASSSGQDQETQYF.

The V call is TRBV6-1, the J call TRBJ1-4, with D perhaps TRBD1 (5 bases). Deletions cut 4 bases from V and 3 bases from J, with 12 bases between. Germline CDR1 MNHNS, CDR2 SASEGT. The CDR3 totals 15 residues. The CDR3 region has the DNA TGTGCCAGCAGTGTATTAGGGGCAGCTAATGAAAAACTGTTTTTT. Translating gives CASSVLGAANEKLFF.

The chain carries TRBV18 and TRBJ1-5; TRBD1 might be the D (6 bases). This CDR3 has 13 amino acids. Germline CDR1 and CDR2: KGHSH and LQKENI. The V end was cut by 6 bases, the J end by 3 bases, with 9 bases between. The chain's CDR3 is CASSGQNNQPQHF. CDR3 sequence (DNA): TGTGCCAGCTCCGGACAGAACAATCAGCCCCAGCATTTT.